A selection of T cell receptor beta chains follows, all from one sample in a study of cytomegalovirus exposure and HLA in healthy donors. Using immunoSEQ multiplex PCR, the repertoire was profiled, and TCRdb retains in-frame clones only, with some absent. The sample consists of tens of thousands of clones, 85% to 95% of them appearing once. Sequencing input: PBMCs. These receptors all stem from a man aged 18 to 29 in good health and CMV-seronegative. CDR3s include the opening cysteine and the closing phenylalanine or tryptophan. D genes are given only for firm matches. Clone sizes are given selectively: once, few, many, or a class where the clone is expanded.

J gene,D gene,V gene,clone size,CDR3 protein,CDR3 DNA
TRBJ2-1,-,TRBV5-1,once,CASSSLYGANYNEQFF,TGCGCCAGCAGCTCCCTCTATGGGGCAAATTACAATGAGCAGTTCTTC
TRBJ2-3,-,TRBV28,-,CASSLTSTDTQYF,TGTGCCAGCAGTTTAACTAGCACAGATACGCAGTATTTT
TRBJ2-7,-,TRBV19,-,CASSIIQGAYEQYF,TGTGCCAGTAGTATAATACAGGGCGCCTACGAGCAGTACTTC
TRBJ2-3,TRBD2,TRBV9,-,CASGKTSGSQADTQYF,TGTGCCAGCGGTAAGACTAGCGGGAGTCAGGCAGATACGCAGTATTTT
TRBJ1-2,TRBD1,TRBV19,-,CASSTPLGQDPNYGYTF,TGTGCCAGTAGTACCCCCCTGGGACAGGATCCTAACTATGGCTACACCTTC
TRBJ1-4,TRBD1,TRBV19,-,CASRQTGSREKLFF,TGTGCCAGTAGGCAGACAGGGAGTCGTGAAAAACTGTTTTTT
TRBJ2-1,TRBD2,TRBV10-3,-,CAIAPGTSGRNEQFF,TGTGCCATCGCCCCCGGGACTAGCGGGAGAAATGAGCAGTTCTTC
TRBJ1-3,TRBD1,TRBV7-2,once,CASSLADREISGNTIYF,TGTGCCAGCAGCTTAGCGGACAGGGAAATATCTGGAAACACCATATATTTT
TRBJ2-7,TRBD1,TRBV6-1,-,CASRDRGHEQYF,TGTGCCAGCAGGGACAGGGGCCACGAGCAGTACTTC
TRBJ1-5,TRBD1,TRBV30,-,CALGQGGNQPQHF,TGTGCCCTGGGACAGGGTGGCAATCAGCCCCAGCATTTT
TRBJ2-5,-,TRBV12-5,-,CASGLDNIQETQYF,TGTGCTAGTGGTTTGGATAACATCCAAGAGACCCAGTACTTC
TRBJ2-3,TRBD2,TRBV5-4,-,CASSLGGTSTAGTQYF,TGTGCCAGCAGCTTAGGAGGGACTAGTACAGCGGGCACGCAGTATTTT
TRBJ2-2,TRBD2,TRBV11-2,-,CASSLPGLAGAGELFF,TGTGCCAGCAGCTTACCTGGACTAGCGGGAGCCGGGGAGCTGTTTTTT
TRBJ2-5,TRBD2,TRBV7-2,-,CASSWTSVQETQYF,TGTGCCAGCAGCTGGACTAGCGTTCAAGAGACCCAGTACTTC
TRBJ2-5,TRBD2,TRBV5-1,-,CASSLGTSGSQETQYF,TGCGCCAGCAGCTTAGGGACTAGCGGATCTCAAGAGACCCAGTACTTC
TRBJ2-5,TRBD2,TRBV9,-,CASSVGLAGGTGETQYF,TGTGCCAGCAGCGTCGGACTAGCGGGAGGAACGGGGGAGACCCAGTACTTC
TRBJ1-1,-,TRBV2,-,CASSGGGVTGRATEAFF,TGTGCCAGCAGTGGAGGGGGGGTTACAGGGAGGGCCACTGAAGCTTTCTTT
TRBJ1-1,-,TRBV9,-,CASSVGRGGKNIEAFF,TGTGCCAGCAGCGTAGGGAGGGGCGGAAAGAACATTGAAGCTTTCTTT
TRBJ1-2,TRBD1,TRBV5-4,once,CASSPRDRGYGYTF,TGTGCCAGCAGCCCCAGGGACAGGGGGTATGGCTACACCTTC
TRBJ2-1,-,TRBV27,-,CASSLYNEQFF,TGTGCCAGCAGTCTTTACAATGAGCAGTTCTTC
TRBJ2-1,TRBD1,TRBV14,-,CASSPGTALKFF,TGTGCCAGCAGCCCCGGGACAGCCCTTAAGTTCTTC
TRBJ2-3,TRBD1,TRBV9,once,CASSVAGTGFTDTQYF,TGTGCCAGCAGCGTAGCTGGGACAGGGTTCACAGATACGCAGTATTTT
TRBJ1-2,TRBD1,TRBV19,-,CASSPQQGPYGYTF,TGTGCCAGTAGCCCCCAACAGGGGCCCTATGGCTACACCTTC
TRBJ2-1,TRBD2,TRBV29-1,-,CSVAGGREQFF,TGCAGCGTAGCGGGAGGGCGAGAGCAGTTCTTC
TRBJ2-2,TRBD2,TRBV4-3,-,CASSQYSGRSPGELFF,TGCGCCAGCAGCCAATATAGCGGGAGATCTCCCGGGGAGCTGTTTTTT
TRBJ2-7,TRBD2,TRBV9,-,CASSVEAGGPLYEQYF,TGTGCCAGCAGCGTAGAGGCGGGAGGGCCACTCTACGAGCAGTACTTC
TRBJ2-1,TRBD1,TRBV9,-,CASSVSGQGAASYNEQFF,TGTGCCAGCAGCGTGAGCGGGCAGGGGGCGGCGTCCTACAATGAGCAGTTCTTC
TRBJ2-7,-,TRBV5-4,-,CASSLNNEQYF,TGTGCCAGCAGCCTTAATAACGAGCAGTACTTC
TRBJ1-4,-,TRBV4-3,-,CASSQEGRGGDEKLFF,TGCGCCAGCAGCCAAGAAGGCCGGGGAGGAGATGAAAAACTGTTTTTT
TRBJ2-2,-,TRBV5-1,-,CASSLDRAQTGELFF,TGCGCCAGCAGCTTGGACAGGGCCCAGACCGGGGAGCTGTTTTTT
TRBJ1-2,-,TRBV27,-,CASSPSQALPHYGYTF,TGTGCCAGCAGTCCTTCACAGGCCCTCCCACACTATGGCTACACCTTC
TRBJ1-4,TRBD1,TRBV5-1,-,CASSPGTGAASEKLFF,TGCGCCAGCAGCCCGGGGACAGGGGCCGCTAGTGAAAAACTGTTTTTT
TRBJ1-2,-,TRBV21-1,-,CASSTRDRDPYGYTF,TGTGCCAGCAGCACCCGGGACAGGGATCCCTATGGCTACACCTTC
TRBJ1-1,TRBD1,TRBV7-9,-,CASSLADRGAFF,TGTGCCAGCAGCTTAGCGGACAGGGGAGCTTTCTTT
TRBJ1-2,TRBD1,TRBV30,once,CAWGPTGYYGYTF,TGTGCCTGGGGACCGACAGGGTACTATGGCTACACCTTC
TRBJ1-3,TRBD1,TRBV2,-,CASATGAGGNTIYF,TGTGCCAGCGCGACAGGGGCAGGGGGAAACACCATATATTTT
TRBJ2-2,TRBD1,TRBV6-5,-,CASRPTGDSGELFF,TGTGCCAGCAGGCCGACAGGGGACAGCGGGGAGCTGTTTTTT
TRBJ2-7,TRBD2,TRBV5-1,-,CASGERGSYEQYF,TGCGCCAGTGGGGAGCGGGGCTCCTACGAGCAGTACTTC
TRBJ2-2,-,TRBV7-2,-,CASSLNAGRNTGELFF,TGTGCCAGCAGCTTAAACGCCGGGAGGAACACCGGGGAGCTGTTTTTT
TRBJ1-2,-,TRBV12-5,-,CASGLGLVGGDGYTF,TGTGCTAGTGGTTTGGGCCTCGTGGGGGGTGATGGCTACACCTTC
TRBJ1-1,-,TRBV30,-,CAWARQENTEAFF,TGTGCCTGGGCCAGACAGGAGAACACTGAAGCTTTCTTT
TRBJ1-1,-,TRBV30,-,CAWRVRWRGTEAFF,TGTGCCTGGAGGGTGAGGTGGAGAGGCACTGAAGCTTTCTTT